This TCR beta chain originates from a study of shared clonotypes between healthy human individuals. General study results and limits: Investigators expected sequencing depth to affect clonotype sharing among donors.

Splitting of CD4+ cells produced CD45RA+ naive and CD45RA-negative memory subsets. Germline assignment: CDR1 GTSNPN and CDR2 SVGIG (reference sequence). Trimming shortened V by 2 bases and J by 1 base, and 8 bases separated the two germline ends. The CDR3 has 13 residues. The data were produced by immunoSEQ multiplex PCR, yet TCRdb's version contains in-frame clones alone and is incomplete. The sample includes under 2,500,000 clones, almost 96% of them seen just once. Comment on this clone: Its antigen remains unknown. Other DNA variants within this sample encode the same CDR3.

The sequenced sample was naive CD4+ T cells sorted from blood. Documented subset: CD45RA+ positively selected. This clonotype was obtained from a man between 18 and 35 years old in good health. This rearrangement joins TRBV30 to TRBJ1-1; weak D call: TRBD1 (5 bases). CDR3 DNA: TGTGCCTGGAGTCTAAGGGGGAACACTGAAGCTTTCTTT. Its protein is CAWSLRGNTEAFF.